Described below is a single TCR beta chain sequence and its context. Researchers ran the PCR with 60 Vbeta and 13 Jbeta primers. Clones were sequenced by immunoSEQ multiplex PCR, and TCRdb holds only the in-frame ones, with some missing. The sample yields under 200,000 clones, more than 75% seen once. The data were taken from a study of cytomegalovirus exposure and HLA in healthy donors. Study-wide context: Within an early data release were around 80 million unique TCRs drawn from HLA-typed donors.

The V end was cut by 4 bases, the J end by 5 bases, with 15 bases between. Germline CDR1 GTSNPN, CDR2 SVGIG (reference sequence). CDR3 size: 15 residues. The sequenced sample was PBMCs. The source is a woman aged 30 to 39 in good health and CMV-seropositive. J is TRBJ1-6 and V is TRBV30; D not resolved. DNA of the CDR3: TGTGCCTGGAAGGAGGGTCTAGGAAATAATTCACCCCTCCACTTT. This translates into CAWKEGLGNNSPLHF. The full variable domain, completed using reference TRBV30 and TRBJ1-6, is SQTIHQWPATLVQPVGSPLSLECTVEGTSNPNLYWYRQAAGRGLQLLFYSVGIGQISSEVPQNLSASRPQDRQFILSSKKLLLSDSGFYLCAWKEGLGNNSPLHFGNGTRLTVT.